This T cell receptor (beta chain) stems from a study of T cells in Graves' hyperthyroidism and ophthalmopathy. Losses at the gene ends were 1 base for V and 5 bases for J; bases not matched to a gene: 12. There are 18 residues in the CDR3. Germline-derived CDR1 and CDR2 are SGHNT and YENEEA. Across 18 months, stable Graves' hyperthyroidism was marked by no progression to ophthalmopathy. Amplification yielded TCR beta CDR3 regions, with RNA transcripts as the source. TCR CDR3 underwent first-round RT-PCR with the HTBI primer set. TCRdb re-called the multiplex PCR reads with MiXCR, one entry per CDR3 protein. Here the sample spans approximately 590,000 distinct CDR3 sequences, approximately 14% being singletons.

The TCR originated in a woman between 25 and 40 years old with Graves' hyperthyroidism. V usage is TRBV11-3 and J usage is TRBJ2-7; TRBD2 matches 12 bases. Sequenced material: blood. Here the CDR3 reads CASSLAPSGRAVYHEQYF. DNA of the CDR3: TGTGCCAGCAGCTTAGCCCCTAGCGGGAGGGCCGTATACCACGAGCAGTACTTC.